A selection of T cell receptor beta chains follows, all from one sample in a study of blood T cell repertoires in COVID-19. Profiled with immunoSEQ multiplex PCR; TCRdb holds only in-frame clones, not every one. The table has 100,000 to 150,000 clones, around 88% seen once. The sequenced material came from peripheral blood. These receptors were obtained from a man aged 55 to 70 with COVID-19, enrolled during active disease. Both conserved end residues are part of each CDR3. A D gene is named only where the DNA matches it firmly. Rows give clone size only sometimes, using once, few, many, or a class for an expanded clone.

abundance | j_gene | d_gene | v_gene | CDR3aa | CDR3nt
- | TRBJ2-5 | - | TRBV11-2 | CASSFGQTQETQYF | TGTGCCAGCAGCTTCGGACAGACCCAAGAGACCCAGTACTTC
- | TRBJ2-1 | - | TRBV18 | CASSPPPGSNEQFF | TGTGCCAGCTCACCACCGCCGGGGAGCAATGAGCAGTTCTTC
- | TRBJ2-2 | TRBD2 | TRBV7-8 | CASSSRGGGARTGELFF | TGTGCCAGCAGCTCGAGGGGCGGGGGGGCCCGCACCGGGGAGCTGTTTTTT
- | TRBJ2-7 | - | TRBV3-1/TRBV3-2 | CASSQDLVTGTNEQYF | TGTGCCAGCAGCCAAGATTTAGTAACAGGGACGAACGAGCAGTACTTC
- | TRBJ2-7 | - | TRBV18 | CASSPPGSYEQYF | TGTGCCAGCTCCCCACCGGGGAGCTACGAGCAGTACTTC
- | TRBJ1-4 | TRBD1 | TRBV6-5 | CASSYSGQGLEKLFF | TGTGCCAGCAGTTACTCCGGACAGGGGCTGGAAAAACTGTTTTTT
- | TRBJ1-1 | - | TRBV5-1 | CASSGLEGFGGAFF | TGCGCCAGCAGCGGGTTGGAGGGGTTTGGGGGAGCTTTCTTT
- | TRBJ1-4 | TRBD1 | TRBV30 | CAWGQGSNEKLFF | TGTGCCTGGGGACAGGGATCTAATGAAAAACTGTTTTTT
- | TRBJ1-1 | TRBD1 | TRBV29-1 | CSVKDRVMVNTEAFF | TGCAGCGTTAAAGACAGGGTTATGGTGAACACTGAAGCTTTCTTT
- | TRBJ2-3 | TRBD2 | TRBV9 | CASSVEAGGTDTQYF | TGTGCCAGCAGCGTAGAAGCGGGGGGCACAGATACGCAGTATTTT
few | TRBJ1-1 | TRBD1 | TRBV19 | CASDGGAGTVMNTEAFF | TGTGCCAGCGACGGGGGGGCCGGGACAGTTATGAACACTGAAGCTTTCTTT
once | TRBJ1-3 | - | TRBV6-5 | CASTNLQSSGNTIYF | TGTGCCAGCACTAACCTACAGAGCTCTGGAAACACCATATATTTT
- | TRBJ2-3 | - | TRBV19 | CASSNYAGRGTDTQYF | TGTGCCAGTAGTAATTATGCGGGACGGGGCACAGATACGCAGTATTTT
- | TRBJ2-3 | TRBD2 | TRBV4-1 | CASSPSGGDTDTQYF | TGCGCCAGCAGCCCTAGCGGGGGGGATACAGATACGCAGTATTTT
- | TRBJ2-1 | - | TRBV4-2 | CASSQVRGESSYNEQFF | TGTGCCAGCAGCCAAGTCCGCGGGGAGAGCTCCTACAATGAGCAGTTCTTC
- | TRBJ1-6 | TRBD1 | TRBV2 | CASSKDRGGPLHF | TGTGCCAGCAGTAAGGACAGGGGGGGACCCCTCCACTTT
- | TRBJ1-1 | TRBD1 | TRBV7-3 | CASSLSPGGTEAFF | TGTGCCAGCAGCTTATCTCCAGGGGGCACTGAAGCTTTCTTT
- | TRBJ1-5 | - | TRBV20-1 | CSASQGSSNQPQHF | TGCAGTGCTAGTCAGGGGTCGAGCAATCAGCCCCAGCATTTT
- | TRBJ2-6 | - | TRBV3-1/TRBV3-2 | CASSQVLTGANVLTF | TGTGCCAGCAGCCAAGTGTTAACTGGGGCCAACGTCCTGACTTTC
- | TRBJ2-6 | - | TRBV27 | CASSFLHAGANVLTF | TGTGCCAGCAGTTTTCTTCATGCGGGGGCCAACGTCCTGACTTTC
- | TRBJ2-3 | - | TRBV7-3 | CASSFRLSSTDTQYF | TGTGCCAGCAGCTTCAGACTGTCTAGCACAGATACGCAGTATTTT
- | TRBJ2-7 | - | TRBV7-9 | CASSFTGIEQYF | TGTGCCAGCAGCTTTACAGGGATCGAGCAGTACTTC
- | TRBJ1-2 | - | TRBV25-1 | CASSELGREGYGYTF | TGTGCCAGCAGTGAACTCGGCAGGGAGGGCTATGGCTACACCTTC
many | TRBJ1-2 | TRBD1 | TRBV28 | CASIQNRGNPYGYTF | TGTGCCAGCATCCAAAACAGGGGGAATCCCTATGGCTACACCTTC
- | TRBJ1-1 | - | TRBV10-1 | CASSEGQSTEAFF | TGCGCCAGCAGTGAGGGACAGAGCACTGAAGCTTTCTTT
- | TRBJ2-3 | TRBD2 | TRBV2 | CASRQTSGATDTQYF | TGTGCCAGCAGGCAAACTAGCGGGGCCACAGATACGCAGTATTTT
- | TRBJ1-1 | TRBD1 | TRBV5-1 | CASSLATGVVGTEAFF | TGCGCCAGCAGCTTGGCCACAGGGGTGGTTGGGACTGAAGCTTTCTTT
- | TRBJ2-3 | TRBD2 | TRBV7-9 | CASSLGGLAGSGDTQYF | TGTGCCAGCAGCTTAGGGGGACTAGCGGGGTCGGGAGATACGCAGTATTTT
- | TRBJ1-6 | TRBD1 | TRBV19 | CASSSQGARPLTTNSPLHF | TGTGCCAGTAGCTCTCAGGGGGCGCGACCCCTTACAACCAATTCACCCCTCCACTTT
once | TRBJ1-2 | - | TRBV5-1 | CASSLEVGDRFF | TGCGCCAGCAGCTTGGAGGTAGGAGACAGATTCTTC
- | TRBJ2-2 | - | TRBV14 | CASSLGGGELFF | TGTGCCAGCAGCTTAGGGGGCGGGGAGCTGTTTTTT
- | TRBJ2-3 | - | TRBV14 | CASSAMGDYTDTQYF | TGTGCCAGCAGCGCCATGGGCGACTACACAGATACGCAGTATTTT
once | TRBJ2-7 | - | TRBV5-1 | CASSPGQTYYEQYF | TGCGCCAGCAGCCCTGGACAGACGTACTACGAGCAGTACTTC
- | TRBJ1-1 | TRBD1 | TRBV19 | CASPTGLKQGAEWNTEAFF | TGTGCCAGTCCTACGGGCCTAAAACAGGGGGCGGAATGGAACACTGAAGCTTTCTTT
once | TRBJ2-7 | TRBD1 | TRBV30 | CAWSPDRGREQYF | TGTGCCTGGAGTCCGGACAGGGGGCGCGAGCAGTACTTC
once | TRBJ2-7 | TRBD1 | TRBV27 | CASSLLTGTGVTYEQYF | TGTGCCAGCAGTTTATTAACCGGGACAGGGGTGACCTACGAGCAGTACTTC
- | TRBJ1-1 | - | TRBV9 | CASSVGGQGRNTEAFF | TGTGCCAGCAGCGTAGGGGGCCAGGGGAGGAACACTGAAGCTTTCTTT
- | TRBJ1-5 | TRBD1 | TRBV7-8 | CASSLQGEFGQPQHF | TGTGCCAGCAGCCTACAGGGGGAATTTGGTCAGCCCCAGCATTTT
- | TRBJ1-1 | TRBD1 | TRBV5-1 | CASSLARGRTEAFF | TGCGCCAGCAGCTTGGCCAGGGGGCGAACTGAAGCTTTCTTT